This T cell receptor (beta chain) was sequenced for a study of T cell repertoires in cytomegalovirus infection. On the study more broadly: Both CMV infection and a matching HLA type were indicated by public TCR beta signatures.

The V gene end was trimmed by 6 bases and the J gene end by 4 bases; junction bases not matched to a gene: 12. From germline, CDR1 is MNHNS and CDR2 SASEGT. CDR3 size: 16 residues. Only a few counts were recorded for this clonotype. Antigen: not known. TCRdb analysed the reads with MiXCR anew, one entry per CDR3 protein. The sample shows about 60,000 distinct CDR3 sequences, over 20% of them seen only once. The chain couples TRBV6-1 to TRBJ1-1; 9 bases fit TRBD1. The clonotype originates from a human donor in good health (CMV status not recorded). Some clones in this sample may be carry-over from other donors' samples. Specimen: CD8+ T cells from cultured PBMCs, collected from culture after CMV antigen stimulation. CDR3 loop: CASRLNRGPPGTEAFF. CDR3 bases: TGTGCCAGCAGACTCAACAGGGGGCCGCCGGGCACTGAAGCTTTCTTT.